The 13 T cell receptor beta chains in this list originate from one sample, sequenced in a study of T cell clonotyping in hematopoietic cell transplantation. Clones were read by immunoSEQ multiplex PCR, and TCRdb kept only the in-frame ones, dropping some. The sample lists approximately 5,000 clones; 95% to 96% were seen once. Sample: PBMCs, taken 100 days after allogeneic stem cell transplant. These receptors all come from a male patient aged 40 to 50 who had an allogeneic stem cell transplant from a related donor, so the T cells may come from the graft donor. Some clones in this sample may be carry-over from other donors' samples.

The CDR3 is CASSRGTGEGGLYGYTF. CDR3 sequence (DNA): TGTGCCAGCAGCAGAGGCACAGGGGAAGGGGGGCTATATGGCTACACCTTC. The rearrangement links TRBV9 to TRBJ1-2, with TRBD1 identical over 7 bases. Trimming cost V 4 bases and J 5 bases; bases outside gene matches: 17. CDR1 is SGDLS, CDR2 YYNGEE, per germline. The CDR3 covers 17 residues.

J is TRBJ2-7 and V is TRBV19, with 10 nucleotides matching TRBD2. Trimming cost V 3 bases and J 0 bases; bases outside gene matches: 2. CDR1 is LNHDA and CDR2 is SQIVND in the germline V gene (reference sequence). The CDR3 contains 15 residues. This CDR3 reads CASSITSGASYEQYF. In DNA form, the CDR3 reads TGTGCCAGTAGTATCACTAGCGGGGCCTCCTACGAGCAGTACTTC.

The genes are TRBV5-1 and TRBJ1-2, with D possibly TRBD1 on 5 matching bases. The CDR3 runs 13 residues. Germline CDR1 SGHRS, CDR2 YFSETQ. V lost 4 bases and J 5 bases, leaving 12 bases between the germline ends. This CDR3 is CASSVGGDYGYTF. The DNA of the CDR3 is TGCGCCAGCAGCGTTGGGGGGGATTATGGCTACACCTTC.

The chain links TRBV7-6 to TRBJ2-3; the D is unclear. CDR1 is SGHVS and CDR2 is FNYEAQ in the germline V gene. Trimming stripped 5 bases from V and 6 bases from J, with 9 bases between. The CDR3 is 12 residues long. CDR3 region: CASSRWKDTQYF. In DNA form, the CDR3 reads TGTGCCAGCAGCCGATGGAAGGATACGCAGTATTTT.

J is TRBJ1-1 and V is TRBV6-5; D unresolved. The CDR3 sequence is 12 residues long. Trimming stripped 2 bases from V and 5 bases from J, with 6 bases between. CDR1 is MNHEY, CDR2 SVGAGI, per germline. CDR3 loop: CASSYAGTEAFF. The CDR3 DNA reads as TGTGCCAGCAGTTACGCGGGGACTGAAGCTTTCTTT.

The CDR3 here is CASSLLSGHEQYF. Written as DNA, the CDR3 is TGTGCCAGCAGCCTATTGTCGGGCCACGAGCAGTACTTC. The V call is TRBV5-6, the J call TRBJ2-7; D remains ambiguous. The V end lost 4 bases, the J end lost 5 bases, and 13 bases lay between the germline ends. Germline V CDR1 and CDR2: SGHDT, YYEEEE. The CDR3 has 13 amino acids.

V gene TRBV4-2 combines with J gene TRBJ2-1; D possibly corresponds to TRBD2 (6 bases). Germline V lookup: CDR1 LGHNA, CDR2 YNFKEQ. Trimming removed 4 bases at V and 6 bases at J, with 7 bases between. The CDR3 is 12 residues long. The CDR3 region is CASSRGVNEQFF. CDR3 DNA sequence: TGTGCCAGCAGCCGGGGGGTCAATGAGCAGTTCTTC.

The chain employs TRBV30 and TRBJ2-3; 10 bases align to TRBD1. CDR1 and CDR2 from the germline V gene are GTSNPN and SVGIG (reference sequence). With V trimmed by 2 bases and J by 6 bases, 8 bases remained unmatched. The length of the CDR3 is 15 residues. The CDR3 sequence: CAWSRGQGSLDTQYF. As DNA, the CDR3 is TGTGCCTGGAGTCGGGGACAGGGGTCCCTTGATACGCAGTATTTT.

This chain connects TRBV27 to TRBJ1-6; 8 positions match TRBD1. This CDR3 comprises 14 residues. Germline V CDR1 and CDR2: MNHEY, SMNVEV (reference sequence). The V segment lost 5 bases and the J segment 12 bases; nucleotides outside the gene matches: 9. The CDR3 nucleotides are TGTGCCAGCAGTCCCCGGCGACAGGGGCGACCCCTCCACTTT. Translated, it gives CASSPRRQGRPLHF.

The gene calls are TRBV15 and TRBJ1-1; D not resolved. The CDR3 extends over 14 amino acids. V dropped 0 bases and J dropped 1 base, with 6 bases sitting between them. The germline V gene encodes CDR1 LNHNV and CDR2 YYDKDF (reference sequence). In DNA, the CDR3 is TGTGCCACCAGCAGAGATTCAGGGAACACTGAAGCTTTCTTT. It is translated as CATSRDSGNTEAFF. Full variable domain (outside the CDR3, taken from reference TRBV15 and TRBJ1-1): DAMVIQNPRYQVTQFGKPVTLSCSQTLNHNVMYWYQQKSSQAPKLLFHYYDKDFNNEADTPDNFQSRRPNTSFCFLDIRSPGLGDTAMYLCATSRDSGNTEAFFGQGTRLTVV.

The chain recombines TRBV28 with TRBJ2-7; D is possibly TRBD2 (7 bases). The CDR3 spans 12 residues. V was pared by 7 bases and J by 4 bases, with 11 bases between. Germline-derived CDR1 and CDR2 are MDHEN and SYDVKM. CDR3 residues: CASNRGAYEQYF. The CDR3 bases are TGTGCCAGCAATCGGGGGGCGTACGAGCAGTACTTC.

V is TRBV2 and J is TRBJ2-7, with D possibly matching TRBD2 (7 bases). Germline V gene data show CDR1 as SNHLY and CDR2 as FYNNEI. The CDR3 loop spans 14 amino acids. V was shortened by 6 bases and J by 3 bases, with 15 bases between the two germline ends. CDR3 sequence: CASRDAGADYEQYF. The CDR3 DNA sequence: TGTGCCAGCAGGGACGCGGGGGCCGACTACGAGCAGTACTTC.

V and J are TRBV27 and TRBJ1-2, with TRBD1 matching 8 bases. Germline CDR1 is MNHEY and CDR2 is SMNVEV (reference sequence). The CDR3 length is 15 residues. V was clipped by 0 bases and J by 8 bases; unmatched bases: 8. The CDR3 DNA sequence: TGTGCCAGCAGTTTATCGAGGGACAGGCCATTAGGCTACACCTTC. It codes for CASSLSRDRPLGYTF.